This T cell receptor (beta chain) was profiled in a study of T-cell memory formation after mild COVID-19. Overall study findings and caveats: Certain responding clones were present in pre-infection memory, suggesting participation of cross-reactive memory. Later expanders leaned CD4+, whereas clones that contracted between day 15 and 85 were balanced CD4/CD8.

The V end lost 10 bases, the J end lost 2 bases, and 14 bases lay between the germline ends. Germline lookup yields CDR1 LGHNA and CDR2 YSLEER. The CDR3 runs 13 residues. With regard to this clonotype: Its target is unknown.

TCRdb re-called the 5' RACE reads with MiXCR, one entry per CDR3 protein. The repertoire holds around 310,000 distinct CDR3 sequences, 14% seen once, with roughly 21% in the top ten. Sequencing input: PBMCs or a T cell subset sorted from them (not recorded which). This chain uses TRBV4-3 with TRBJ2-5, with unresolved D. This clonotype was sampled from a young man who had mild COVID-19 (a few samples of this study predate the infection). Cell type and time point are not known. The CDR3, as DNA: TGCGCCACCCCAGACTTGCCACAAGAGACCCAGTACTTC. It codes for CATPDLPQETQYF.